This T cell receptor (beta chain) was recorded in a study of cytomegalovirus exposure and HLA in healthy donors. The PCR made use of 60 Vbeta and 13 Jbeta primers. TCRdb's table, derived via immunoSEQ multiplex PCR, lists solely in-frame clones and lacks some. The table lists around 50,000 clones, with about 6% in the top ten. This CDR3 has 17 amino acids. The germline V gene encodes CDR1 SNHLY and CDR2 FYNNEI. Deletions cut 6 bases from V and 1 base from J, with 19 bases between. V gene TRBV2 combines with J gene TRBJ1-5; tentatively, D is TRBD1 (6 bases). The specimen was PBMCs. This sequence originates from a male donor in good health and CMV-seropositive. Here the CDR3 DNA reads TGTGCCAGCAGGCCCGAGCGGGGGGCTGTGAGCAATCAGCCCCAGCATTTT. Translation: CASRPERGAVSNQPQHF.